A selection of T cell receptor beta chains follows, all from one sample in a study of post-analysis software for immune sequencing data. Each CDR3 protein is one row after TCRdb ran MiXCR on the PCR reads. The sample records roughly 870,000 distinct CDR3 sequences, roughly 50% being singletons. The sequenced sample consisted of blood. These receptors were collected from a girl between 10 and 17 years old with multiple sclerosis. Each CDR3 is given with its conserved first and last residue. A D gene is named only where the DNA matches it firmly. For some rows the clone size is stated as once, few or many, or as a class when expanded; others skip it.

. TRBJ2-1 13 TRBV7-9 . CASNGARNNEQFF TGTGCCAGCAACGGGGCTAGGAACAATGAGCAGTTCTTC
. TRBJ2-1 17 TRBV5-1 TRBD2 CASGSGLAGGITNEQFF TGCGCCAGCGGCTCAGGACTAGCGGGGGGAATAACAAACGAGCAGTTCTTC
. TRBJ2-3 13 TRBV29-1 . CSVARGNTDTQYF TGCAGCGTTGCTCGGGGTAACACAGATACGCAGTATTTT
. TRBJ2-7 14 TRBV5-6 TRBD2 CASSPIGREGEQYF TGTGCCAGCAGCCCGATCGGTCGGGAGGGTGAGCAGTACTTC
. TRBJ2-1 15 TRBV5-1 TRBD2 CASESSGSSYNEQFF TGCGCCAGCGAATCTAGCGGGAGCTCCTACAATGAGCAGTTCTTC
. TRBJ2-1 15 TRBV20-1 TRBD2 CSARPGTSGGDEQFF TGCAGTGCTAGACCCGGGACTAGCGGGGGCGATGAGCAGTTCTTC
. TRBJ2-5 15 TRBV6-5 . CASSILRAGPETQYF TGTGCCAGCAGTATACTCCGGGCAGGCCCGGAGACCCAGTACTTC
. TRBJ2-1 11 TRBV7-6 . CASSSNNEQVF TGTGCCAGCAGCTCGAACAATGAGCAGGTCTTC
once TRBJ2-3 15 TRBV9 TRBD2 CASSATSGGPYTQYF TGTGCCAGCAGCGCCACTAGCGGGGGCCCGTATACGCAGTATTTT
. TRBJ2-5 14 TRBV19 . CASRKQGFQETQYF TGTGCCAGTAGGAAACAGGGATTCCAAGAGACCCAGTACTTC
once TRBJ1-1 13 TRBV6-5 . CASSTFRDTEAFF TGTGCCAGCAGTACCTTTCGGGACACTGAAGCTTTCTTT
. TRBJ1-2 19 TRBV7-2 . CASSPLGGGLVDLNYGYTF TGTGCCAGCAGCCCTCTAGGGGGGGGTTTAGTGGACTTGAACTATGGCTACACCTTC
. TRBJ2-1 11 TRBV29-1 . CSGRRGNEQFF TGCAGCGGGAGGAGGGGCAATGAGCAGTTCTTC
. TRBJ2-7 17 TRBV20-1 TRBD2 CSAIGVAGGPSSYEQYF TGCAGTGCCATAGGAGTAGCGGGAGGTCCTAGCTCCTACGAGCAGTACTTC
. TRBJ2-3 16 TRBV12-3/TRBV12-4 . CASSLWRDASTDTQYF TGTGCCAGCAGTTTGTGGCGGGATGCTAGCACAGATACGCAGTATTTT
. TRBJ2-7 11 TRBV6-6 . CASSYASEQYF TGTGCCAGCAGTTATGCGAGCGAGCAGTACTTC
. TRBJ2-1 15 TRBV5-1 . CASSLFLGEYNEQFF TGCGCCAGCAGCTTGTTCCTAGGGGAATACAATGAGCAGTTCTTC
. TRBJ2-7 14 TRBV6-5 . CATRSKGGLYEQYF TGTGCCACCAGGTCGAAGGGTGGGCTCTACGAGCAGTACTTC
. TRBJ2-1 19 TRBV15 TRBD2 CATSRDLFSGLAPYNEQFF TGTGCCACCAGCAGAGATCTTTTTTCGGGACTAGCGCCTTACAATGAGCAGTTCTTC
. TRBJ1-1 11 TRBV29-1 . CSANRAYDAFF TGCAGCGCTAACAGGGCCTATGATGCTTTCTTT
. TRBJ2-3 16 TRBV20-1 . CSARWGDSHRTDTQYF TGCAGTGCTAGGTGGGGGGACAGTCATCGGACAGATACGCAGTATTTT
. TRBJ1-1 14 TRBV12-3/TRBV12-4 TRBD1 CASSHRTGAGEAFF TGTGCCAGCAGTCATAGAACAGGGGCGGGTGAAGCTTTCTTT
. TRBJ2-3 11 TRBV20-1 . CSAQGTDTQYF TGCAGTGCTCAGGGGACGGATACGCAGTATTTT
. TRBJ2-7 13 TRBV15 . CATSRDPGNEQYF TGTGCCACCAGCAGAGATCCGGGTAACGAGCAGTACTTC
. TRBJ2-5 15 TRBV5-1 . CASSLGIGGEETQYF TGCGCCAGCAGCTTGGGGATAGGAGGAGAGGAGACCCAGTACTTC
. TRBJ2-1 17 TRBV6-6 . CASSYSIARGEDNEQFF TGTGCCAGCAGTTACTCGATTGCCAGGGGGGAGGACAATGAGCAGTTCTTC
. TRBJ1-2 19 TRBV7-2 TRBD1 CASSREPQTGGRSNYGYTF TGTGCCAGCAGCCGAGAGCCGCAGACAGGGGGCAGAAGTAACTATGGCTACACCTTC
. TRBJ2-7 15 TRBV7-3 TRBD1 CASSLTGGQTYEQYF TGTGCCAGCAGCTTAACAGGGGGACAGACTTACGAGCAGTACTTC
. TRBJ2-6 14 TRBV29-1 TRBD1 CSVLTGAGANVLTF TGCAGCGTCCTCACAGGGGCTGGGGCCAACGTCCTGACTTTC
. TRBJ2-5 15 TRBV14 TRBD2 CASSLAGTSRETQYF TGTGCCAGCAGCCTCGCCGGGACTAGCAGAGAGACCCAGTACTTC
. TRBJ2-7 12 TRBV29-1 TRBD2 CSAGRGAYEQYF TGCAGCGCTGGGAGGGGAGCCTACGAGCAGTACTTC
. TRBJ1-5 14 TRBV24-1 . CATSRSGEHQPQHF TGTGCCACCAGTCGATCGGGGGAGCATCAGCCCCAGCATTTT
. TRBJ2-7 13 TRBV20-1 TRBD1 CSAGTGPAYEQYF TGCAGTGCGGGGACAGGACCGGCCTACGAGCAGTACTTC
many TRBJ1-2 14 TRBV12-3/TRBV12-4 TRBD1 CASSLTGGVYGYTF TGTGCCAGCAGCCTGACAGGGGGCGTCTATGGCTACACCTTC
. TRBJ2-7 14 TRBV7-8 . CASSLAVGGAEQYF TGTGCCAGCAGCTTAGCGGTAGGGGGTGCCGAGCAGTACTTC
. TRBJ1-1 13 TRBV6-6 . CASSYEEGTEAFF TGTGCCAGCAGTTACGAGGAAGGCACTGAAGCTTTCTTT
. TRBJ1-2 14 TRBV7-6 . CASSSRGLQGGYTF TGTGCCAGCAGCTCCAGGGGACTCCAAGGGGGCTACACCTTC
. TRBJ2-5 13 TRBV7-7 . CASRDLSSRTQYF TGTGCCAGCCGGGACTTAAGTTCCCGGACCCAGTACTTC
. TRBJ2-5 13 TRBV7-8 . CASSLGGVKTQYF TGTGCCAGCAGCTTAGGGGGGGTGAAGACCCAGTACTTC
few TRBJ1-4 15 TRBV20-1 . CSAREQGQFYEKLFF TGCAGTGCTAGAGAGCAGGGACAATTCTATGAAAAACTGTTTTTT
. TRBJ2-5 17 TRBV7-6 TRBD2 CASSLDHLAGPDNEQYF TGTGCCAGCAGCTTAGACCACCTAGCGGGACCCGACAATGAGCAGTACTTC
few TRBJ2-3 15 TRBV20-1 . CSARDLTSYPDTQYF TGCAGTGCTAGAGATCTCACTAGCTATCCAGATACGCAGTATTTT
. TRBJ2-5 13 TRBV7-3 . CASSQTVHETQYF TGTGCCAGCAGCCAAACAGTGCACGAGACCCAGTACTTC
few TRBJ2-1 11 TRBV10-2 TRBD2 CATMGGDEQFF TGCGCCACCATGGGGGGGGATGAGCAGTTCTTC
once TRBJ2-7 14 TRBV29-1 TRBD1 CSVEIQGANYEQYF TGCAGCGTTGAAATCCAGGGGGCGAACTACGAGCAGTACTTC
. TRBJ2-6 15 TRBV5-1 TRBD1 CASSLQGNKANVLTF TGCGCCAGCAGCTTACAGGGGAATAAGGCCAACGTCCTGACTTTC
few TRBJ2-5 17 TRBV20-1 . CSARAVQGNPGGETQYF TGCAGTGCTAGAGCGGTCCAGGGAAACCCTGGAGGGGAGACCCAGTACTTC
few TRBJ2-7 11 TRBV6-1 . CASSDHYEQYF TGTGCCAGCAGTGACCACTACGAGCAGTACTTC
. TRBJ2-1 14 TRBV5-1 . CASRWGARGNEQFF TGCGCCAGCAGGTGGGGGGCAAGGGGCAATGAGCAGTTCTTC
few TRBJ1-4 16 TRBV7-2 . CASSLAGGLINEKLFF TGTGCCAGCAGCTTAGCGGGGGGACTCATTAATGAAAAACTGTTTTTT
many TRBJ2-1 12 TRBV20-1 TRBD2 CSALAGGIEQFF TGCAGTGCTCTAGCGGGGGGAATAGAGCAGTTCTTC